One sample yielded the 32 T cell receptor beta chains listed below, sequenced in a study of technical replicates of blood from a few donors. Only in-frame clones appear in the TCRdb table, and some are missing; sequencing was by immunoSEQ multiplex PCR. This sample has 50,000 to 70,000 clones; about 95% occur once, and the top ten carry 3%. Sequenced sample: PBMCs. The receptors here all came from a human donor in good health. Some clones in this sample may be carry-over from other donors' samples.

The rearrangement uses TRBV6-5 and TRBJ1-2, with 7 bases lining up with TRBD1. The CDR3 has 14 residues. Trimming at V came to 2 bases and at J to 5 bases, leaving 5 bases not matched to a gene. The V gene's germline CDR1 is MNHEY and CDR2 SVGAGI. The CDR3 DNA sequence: TGTGCCAGCAGTTACCTCCAGACAGGGTATGGCTACACCTTC. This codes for CASSYLQTGYGYTF.

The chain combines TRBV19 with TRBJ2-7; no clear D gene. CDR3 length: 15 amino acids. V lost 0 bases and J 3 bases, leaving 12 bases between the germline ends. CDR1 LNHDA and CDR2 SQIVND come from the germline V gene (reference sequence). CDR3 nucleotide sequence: TGTGCCAGTAGTATAGATGTAGGCAGACACTACGAGCAGTACTTC. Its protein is CASSIDVGRHYEQYF.

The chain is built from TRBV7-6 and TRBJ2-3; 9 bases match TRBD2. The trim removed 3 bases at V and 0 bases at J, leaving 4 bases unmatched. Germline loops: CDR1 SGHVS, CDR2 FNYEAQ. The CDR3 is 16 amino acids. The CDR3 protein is CASSFSGGSSTDTQYF. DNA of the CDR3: TGTGCCAGCAGCTTTAGCGGGGGATCTAGCACAGATACGCAGTATTTT. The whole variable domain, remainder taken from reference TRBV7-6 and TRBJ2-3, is GAGVSQSPRYKVTKRGQDVALRCDPISGHVSLYWYRQALGQGPEFLTYFNYEAQQDKSGLPNDRFSAERPEGSISTLTIQRTEQRDSAMYRCASSFSGGSSTDTQYFGPGTRLTVL.

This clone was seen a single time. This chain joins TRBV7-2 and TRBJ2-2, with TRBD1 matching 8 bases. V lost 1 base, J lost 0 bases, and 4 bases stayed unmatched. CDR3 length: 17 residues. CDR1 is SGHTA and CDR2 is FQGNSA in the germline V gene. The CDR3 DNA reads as TGTGCCAGCAGCTTAGTGGCAGGGGGCTCGAACACCGGGGAGCTGTTTTTT. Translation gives CASSLVAGGSNTGELFF.

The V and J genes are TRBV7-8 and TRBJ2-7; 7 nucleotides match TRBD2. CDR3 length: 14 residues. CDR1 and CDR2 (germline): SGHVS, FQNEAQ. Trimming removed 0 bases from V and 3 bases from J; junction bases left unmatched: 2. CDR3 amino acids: CASSLAGGNYEQYF. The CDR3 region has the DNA TGTGCCAGCAGCTTAGCGGGGGGGAACTACGAGCAGTACTTC.

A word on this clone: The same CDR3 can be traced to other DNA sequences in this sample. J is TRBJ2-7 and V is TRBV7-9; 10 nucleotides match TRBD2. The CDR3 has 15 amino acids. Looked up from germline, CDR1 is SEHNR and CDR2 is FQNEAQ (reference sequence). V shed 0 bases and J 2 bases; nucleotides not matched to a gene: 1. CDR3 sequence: CASSLASGGTYEQYF. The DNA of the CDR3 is TGTGCCAGCAGCTTAGCTAGCGGGGGGACCTACGAGCAGTACTTC.

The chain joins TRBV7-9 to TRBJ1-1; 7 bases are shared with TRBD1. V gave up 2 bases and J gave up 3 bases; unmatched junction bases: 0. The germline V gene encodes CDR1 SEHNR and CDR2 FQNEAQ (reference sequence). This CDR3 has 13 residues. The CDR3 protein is CASSLTGDTEAFF. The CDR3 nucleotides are TGTGCCAGCAGCTTAACAGGGGACACTGAAGCTTTCTTT.

This CDR3 is CASSLGPGVTYNEQFF. CDR3 nucleotide sequence: TGCGCCAGCAGCTTGGGACCTGGAGTCACCTACAATGAGCAGTTCTTC. The gene calls are TRBV5-1 and TRBJ2-1; D call uncertain. CDR1 is SGHRS, CDR2 YFSETQ, per germline. This CDR3 region has 16 residues. The germline V and J ends were trimmed by 0 bases and 2 bases, with 12 bases remaining between them.

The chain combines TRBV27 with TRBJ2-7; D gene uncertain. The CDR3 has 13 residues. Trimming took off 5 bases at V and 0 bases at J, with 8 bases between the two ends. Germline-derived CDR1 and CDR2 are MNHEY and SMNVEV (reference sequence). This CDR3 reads CASSPYSSYEQYF. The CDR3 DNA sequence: TGTGCCAGCAGTCCTTACAGCTCCTACGAGCAGTACTTC.

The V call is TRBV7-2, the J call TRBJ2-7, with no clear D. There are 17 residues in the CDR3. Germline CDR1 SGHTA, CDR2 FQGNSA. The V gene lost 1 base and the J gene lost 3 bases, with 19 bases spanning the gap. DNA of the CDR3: TGTGCCAGCAGCTTAGTACCCTCAGCCCCCCAGGTCTACGAGCAGTACTTC. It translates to CASSLVPSAPQVYEQYF.

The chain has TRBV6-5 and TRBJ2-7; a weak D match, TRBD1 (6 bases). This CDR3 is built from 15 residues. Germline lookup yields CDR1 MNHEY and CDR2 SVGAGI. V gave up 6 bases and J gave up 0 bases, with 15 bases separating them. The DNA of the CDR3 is TGTGCCAGCAGGTACCGGGACACACCCTCCTACGAGCAGTACTTC. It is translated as CASRYRDTPSYEQYF.

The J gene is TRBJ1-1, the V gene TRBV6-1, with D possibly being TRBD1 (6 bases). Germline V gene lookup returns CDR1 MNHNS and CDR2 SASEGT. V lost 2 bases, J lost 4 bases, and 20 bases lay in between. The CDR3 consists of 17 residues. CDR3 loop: CASSELGRGRGSTEAFF. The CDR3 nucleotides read TGTGCCAGCAGTGAACTTGGTAGGGGCAGGGGAAGCACTGAAGCTTTCTTT.

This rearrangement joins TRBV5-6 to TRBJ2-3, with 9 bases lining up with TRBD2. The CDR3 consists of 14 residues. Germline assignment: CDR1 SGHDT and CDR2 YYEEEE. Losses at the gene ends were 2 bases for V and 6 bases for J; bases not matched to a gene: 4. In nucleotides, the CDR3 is TGTGCCAGCAGCTTAGCGGGAGGTGTTGATACGCAGTATTTT. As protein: CASSLAGGVDTQYF.

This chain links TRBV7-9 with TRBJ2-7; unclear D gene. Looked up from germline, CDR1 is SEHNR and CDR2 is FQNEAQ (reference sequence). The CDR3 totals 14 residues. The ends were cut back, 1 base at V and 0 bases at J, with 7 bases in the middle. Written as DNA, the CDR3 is TGTGCCAGCAGCTTAGATGCCAGCTCCTACGAGCAGTACTTC. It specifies CASSLDASSYEQYF.

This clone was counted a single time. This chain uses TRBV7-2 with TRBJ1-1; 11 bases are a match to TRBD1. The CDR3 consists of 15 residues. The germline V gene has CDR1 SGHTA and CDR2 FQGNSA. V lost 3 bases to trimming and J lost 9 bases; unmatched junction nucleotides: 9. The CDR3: CASSFSWTGGFKAFF. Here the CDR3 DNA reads TGTGCCAGCAGCTTCAGCTGGACAGGGGGCTTCAAAGCTTTCTTT. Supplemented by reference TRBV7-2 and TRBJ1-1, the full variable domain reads GAGVSQSPSNKVTEKGKDVELRCDPISGHTALYWYRQSLGQGLEFLIYFQGNSAPDKSGLPSDRFSAERTGGSVSTLTIQRTQQEDSAVYLCASSFSWTGGFKAFFGQGTRLTVV.

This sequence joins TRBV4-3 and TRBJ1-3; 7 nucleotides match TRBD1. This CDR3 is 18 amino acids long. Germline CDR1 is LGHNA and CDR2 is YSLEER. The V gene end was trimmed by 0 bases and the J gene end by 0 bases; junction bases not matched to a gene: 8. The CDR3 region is CASSQDQGDSVSGNTIYF. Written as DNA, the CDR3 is TGCGCCAGCAGCCAAGACCAGGGGGACAGTGTCTCTGGAAACACCATATATTTT.

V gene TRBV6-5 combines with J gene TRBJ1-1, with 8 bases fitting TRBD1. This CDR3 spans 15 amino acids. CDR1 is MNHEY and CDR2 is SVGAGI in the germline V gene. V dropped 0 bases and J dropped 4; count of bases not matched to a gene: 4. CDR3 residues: CASSYSGQVRTEAFF. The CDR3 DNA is TGTGCCAGCAGTTACTCGGGACAGGTGCGCACTGAAGCTTTCTTT.

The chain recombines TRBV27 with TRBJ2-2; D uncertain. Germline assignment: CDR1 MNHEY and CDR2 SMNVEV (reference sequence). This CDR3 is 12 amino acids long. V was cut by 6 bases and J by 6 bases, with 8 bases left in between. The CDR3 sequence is CASRNRAGELFF. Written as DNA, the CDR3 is TGTGCCAGCAGGAATCGGGCCGGGGAGCTGTTTTTT.

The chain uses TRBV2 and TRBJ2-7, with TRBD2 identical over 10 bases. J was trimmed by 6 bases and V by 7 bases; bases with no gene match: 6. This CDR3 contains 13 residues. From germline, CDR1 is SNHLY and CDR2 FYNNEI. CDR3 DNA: TGTGCCAGCATGCTAGCGGGAGCGGGCGAGCAGTACTTC. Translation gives CASMLAGAGEQYF.

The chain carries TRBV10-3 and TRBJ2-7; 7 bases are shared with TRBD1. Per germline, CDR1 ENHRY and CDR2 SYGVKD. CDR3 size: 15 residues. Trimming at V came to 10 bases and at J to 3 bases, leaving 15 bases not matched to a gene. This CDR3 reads CATTPTSGQSYEQYF. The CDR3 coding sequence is TGTGCCACCACCCCGACGTCGGGACAGAGCTACGAGCAGTACTTC.

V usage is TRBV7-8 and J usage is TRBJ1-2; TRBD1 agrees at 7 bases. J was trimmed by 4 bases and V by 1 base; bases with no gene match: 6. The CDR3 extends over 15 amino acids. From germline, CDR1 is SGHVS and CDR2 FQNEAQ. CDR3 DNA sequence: TGTGCCAGCAGCTTAGAGGGTACAGGGGCCTATGGCTACACCTTC. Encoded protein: CASSLEGTGAYGYTF.

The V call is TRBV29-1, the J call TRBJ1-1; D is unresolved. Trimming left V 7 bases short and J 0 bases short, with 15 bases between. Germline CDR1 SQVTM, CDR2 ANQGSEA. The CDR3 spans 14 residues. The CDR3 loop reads CSGDGLLMNTEAFF. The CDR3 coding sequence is TGCAGCGGGGATGGACTGCTCATGAACACTGAAGCTTTCTTT. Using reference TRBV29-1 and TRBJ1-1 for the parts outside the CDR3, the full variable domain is SAVISQKPSRDICQRGTSLTIQCQVDSQVTMMFWYRQQPGQSLTLIATANQGSEATYESGFVIDKFPISRPNLTFSTLTVSNMSPEDSSIYLCSGDGLLMNTEAFFGQGTRLTVV.

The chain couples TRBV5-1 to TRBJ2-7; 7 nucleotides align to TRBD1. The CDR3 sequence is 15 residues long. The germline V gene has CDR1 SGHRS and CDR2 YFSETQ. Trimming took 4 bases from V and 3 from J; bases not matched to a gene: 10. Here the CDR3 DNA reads TGCGCCAGCAGCAGGGGTGGGCAGGGGGACTACGAGCAGTACTTC. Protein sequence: CASSRGGQGDYEQYF.

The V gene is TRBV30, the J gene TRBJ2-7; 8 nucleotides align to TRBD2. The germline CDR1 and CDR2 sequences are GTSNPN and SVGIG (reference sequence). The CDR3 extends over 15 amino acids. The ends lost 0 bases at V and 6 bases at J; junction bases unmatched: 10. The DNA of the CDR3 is TGTGCCTGGAGTGTCGGGCTAGCGGGTTTAGGCGAGCAGTACTTC. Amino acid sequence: CAWSVGLAGLGEQYF.

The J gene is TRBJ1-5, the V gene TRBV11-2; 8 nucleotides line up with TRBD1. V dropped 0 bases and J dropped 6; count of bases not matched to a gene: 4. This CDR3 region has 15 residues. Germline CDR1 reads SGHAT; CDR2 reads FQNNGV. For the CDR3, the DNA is TGTGCCAGCAGCTTAGATCAGGGGGCTGGTCAGCCCCAGCATTTT. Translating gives CASSLDQGAGQPQHF.

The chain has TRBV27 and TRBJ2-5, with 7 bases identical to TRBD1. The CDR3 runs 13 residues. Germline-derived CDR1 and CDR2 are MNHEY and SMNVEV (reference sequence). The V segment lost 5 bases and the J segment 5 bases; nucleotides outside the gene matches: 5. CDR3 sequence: CASSRTGPETQYF. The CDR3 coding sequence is TGTGCCAGCAGTCGGACAGGTCCGGAGACCCAGTACTTC.

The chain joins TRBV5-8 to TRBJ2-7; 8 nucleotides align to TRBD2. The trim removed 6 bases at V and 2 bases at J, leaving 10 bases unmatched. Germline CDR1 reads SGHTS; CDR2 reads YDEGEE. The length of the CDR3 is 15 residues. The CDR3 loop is CASTIGGGIPYEQYF. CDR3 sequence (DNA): TGTGCCAGCACCATCGGGGGGGGTATCCCCTACGAGCAGTACTTC.

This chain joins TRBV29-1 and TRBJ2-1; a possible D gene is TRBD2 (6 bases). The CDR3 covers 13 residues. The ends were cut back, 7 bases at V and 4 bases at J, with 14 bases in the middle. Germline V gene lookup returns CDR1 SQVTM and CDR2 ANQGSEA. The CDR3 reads CSAGASDYNEQFF. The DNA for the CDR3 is TGCAGCGCCGGGGCTAGCGATTACAATGAGCAGTTCTTC.

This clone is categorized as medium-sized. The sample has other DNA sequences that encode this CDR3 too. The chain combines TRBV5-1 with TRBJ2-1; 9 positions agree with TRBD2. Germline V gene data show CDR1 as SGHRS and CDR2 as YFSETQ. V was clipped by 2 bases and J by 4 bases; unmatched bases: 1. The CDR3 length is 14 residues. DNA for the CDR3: TGCGCCAGCAGCTTAAGCGGGGGGTACAATGAGCAGTTCTTC. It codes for CASSLSGGYNEQFF.

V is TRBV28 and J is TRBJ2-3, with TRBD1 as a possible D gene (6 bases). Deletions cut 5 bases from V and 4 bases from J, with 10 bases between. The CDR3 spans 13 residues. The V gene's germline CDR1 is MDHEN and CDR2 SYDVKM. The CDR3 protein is CASSQGSADTQYF. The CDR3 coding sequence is TGTGCCAGCAGTCAGGGGTCCGCAGATACGCAGTATTTT.

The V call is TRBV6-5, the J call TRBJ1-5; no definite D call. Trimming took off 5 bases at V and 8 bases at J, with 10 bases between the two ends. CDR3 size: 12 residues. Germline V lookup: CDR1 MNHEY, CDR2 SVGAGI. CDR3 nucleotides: TGTGCCAGCAGTGGTAACGGAGAGCCCCAGCATTTT. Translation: CASSGNGEPQHF.

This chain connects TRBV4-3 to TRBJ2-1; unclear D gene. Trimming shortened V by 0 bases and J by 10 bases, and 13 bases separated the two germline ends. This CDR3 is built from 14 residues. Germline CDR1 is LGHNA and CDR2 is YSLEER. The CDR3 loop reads CASSQDARRREQFF. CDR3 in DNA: TGCGCCAGCAGCCAAGATGCACGCCGCCGGGAGCAGTTCTTC.